Listed below are T cell receptor beta chains from one sample, sequenced in a study of monozygotic twins with inflammatory bowel disease. With the 5' RACE reads reprocessed, TCRdb shows one record per CDR3 protein and no DNA. The sample yields 190,000 or so distinct CDR3 sequences, of which the top ten take up 1.5% to 2%. The material sequenced was blood. The receptors were gathered from a human donor with ulcerative colitis or Crohn's disease, or a healthy co-twin of an affected twin (not recorded which). Each CDR3 is given with its conserved first and last residue.

j_call	v_call	cdr3_aa
TRBJ1-1	TRBV7-9	CASSSRPLEAFF
TRBJ2-5	TRBV12-3/TRBV12-4	CASSPTLRLAGDQETQYF
TRBJ1-5	TRBV6-5	CASSLSRFLGPNSQPQHF
TRBJ2-1	TRBV5-4	CASSLHLAGDYNEQFF
TRBJ1-6	TRBV5-6	CASSFGPDSPLHF
TRBJ2-1	TRBV9	CASSVGLAGALFIEQFF
TRBJ1-1	TRBV12-3/TRBV12-4	CASSSQGRGEAFF
TRBJ2-3	TRBV5-1	CASSIGLAGPTDTQYF
TRBJ2-7	TRBV20-1	CSARDPGTRREQYF
TRBJ1-1	TRBV5-1	CASSLRGNPHTEAFF
TRBJ2-1	TRBV7-9	CASSLAMGPSYNEQFF
TRBJ2-2	TRBV12-3/TRBV12-4	CASRSPGLAGNTGELFF
TRBJ1-2	TRBV23-1	CARRDRGHGYTF
TRBJ1-4	TRBV28	CASSFWGAINEKPFF
TRBJ1-5	TRBV6-1	CASSRLGQSNQPQHF
TRBJ2-1	TRBV27	CASSRLQGAKEQFF
TRBJ1-2	TRBV10-3	CAISESPSLGGYTF
TRBJ2-2	TRBV12-3/TRBV12-4	CASSFRGGQGGELFF
TRBJ2-3	TRBV5-1	CASSLVGVANKRTDTQYF
TRBJ2-7	TRBV12-3/TRBV12-4	CASSFWDRGFGNEQYF
TRBJ2-1	TRBV5-6	CASSLATSGGYNEQFF
TRBJ2-3	TRBV10-3	CAITNSGGPDTQYF
TRBJ2-5	TRBV20-1	CSGSDPKETQYF
TRBJ1-6	TRBV10-3	CAIRSGTGVNSPLHF
TRBJ2-7	TRBV7-2	CASSLTSGVSYERYF
TRBJ1-1	TRBV5-1	CASSIGDSPEAFF
TRBJ2-5	TRBV5-1	CASSGLAGGPHGETQYF
TRBJ1-3	TRBV20-1	CSARDGAHRAISGNTIYF
TRBJ2-7	TRBV29-1	CSVEETGSSYEQYF
TRBJ1-4	TRBV10-2	CASSDIGSRGGEKLFF
TRBJ1-2	TRBV19	CASSIPGRNYGYTF
TRBJ2-3	TRBV6-1	CASRGHRTSSTDTQYF
TRBJ1-2	TRBV5-5	CASSLEGAAYGYTF
TRBJ2-1	TRBV12-3/TRBV12-4	CASRPRGGASSYNEQFF
TRBJ2-1	TRBV6-5	CASSYSLGLAGGLEQFF
TRBJ2-1	TRBV7-3	CASSLSGDSRNEQFF
TRBJ1-2	TRBV7-9	CASSFGTGRIPYGYTF
TRBJ1-6	TRBV20-1	CSARDFAAVSPLHF